A single sample gave rise to the 28 T cell receptor beta chains below, sequenced in a study of blood T cell repertoires in COVID-19. Method: immunoSEQ multiplex PCR; TCRdb's copy keeps in-frame clones and lacks some. The repertoire holds tens of thousands of clones, with 89% as singletons. The sample comprised peripheral blood. The receptors shown here come from a man between 50 and 59 years old with active COVID-19.

The CDR3 is CASTGLGSGGGARGRELFF. The CDR3, as DNA: TGTGCCAGTACGGGGCTTGGGTCCGGCGGGGGGGCCAGGGGCAGGGAGCTGTTTTTT. The V and J genes are TRBV19 and TRBJ2-2; 9 bases agree with TRBD2. Looked up from germline, CDR1 is LNHDA and CDR2 is SQIVND (reference sequence). Trimming at V came to 7 bases and at J to 9 bases, leaving 24 bases not matched to a gene. This CDR3 spans 19 amino acids.

The rearrangement joins TRBV6-1 to TRBJ1-1; 9 positions agree with TRBD1. The junction had 9 bases not matched to a gene; V was cut back by 2 bases and J by 2 bases. This CDR3 is 17 amino acids long. Germline CDR1 MNHNS, CDR2 SASEGT. The CDR3: CASSELRDRARNTEAFF. Written as DNA, the CDR3 is TGTGCCAGCAGTGAACTACGGGACAGGGCGCGCAACACTGAAGCTTTCTTT.

The rearrangement uses TRBV27 and TRBJ2-7; the match to TRBD1 covers 8 bases. The CDR3 extends over 16 amino acids. V gave up 0 bases and J gave up 4 bases; unmatched junction bases: 8. Germline CDR1 reads MNHEY; CDR2 reads SMNVEV (reference sequence). In nucleotides, the CDR3 is TGTGCCAGCAGTTTATCCGCGACAGGGGCCAAGTACGAGCAGTACTTC. Amino acid sequence: CASSLSATGAKYEQYF.

This chain's CDR3 is CASSSAGIYQPQHF. The CDR3 coding sequence is TGTGCCAGCAGTTCGGCAGGGATTTATCAGCCCCAGCATTTT. The V gene is TRBV6-2 or TRBV6-3, the J gene TRBJ1-5; tentative D call: TRBD1 (5 bases). Looked up from germline, CDR1 is MNHEY and CDR2 is SVGEGT. The ends were cut back, 4 bases at V and 5 bases at J, with 12 bases in the middle. The CDR3 covers 14 residues.

This clone appeared a single time. This rearrangement joins TRBV3-1 (or the pseudogene TRBV3-2) to TRBJ2-5; 8 positions match TRBD1. The CDR3 has 15 residues. Germline-derived CDR1 and CDR2 are LGHDT and YNNKEL (reference sequence). Trimming at V came to 5 bases and at J to 4 bases, leaving 9 bases not matched to a gene. This chain's CDR3 is CASSDPRGPGETQYF. In DNA, the CDR3 is TGTGCCAGCAGCGACCCCAGGGGGCCGGGAGAGACCCAGTACTTC.

V gene TRBV30 combines with J gene TRBJ2-4; 7 nucleotides agree with TRBD1. This CDR3 has 14 amino acids. Germline V CDR1 and CDR2: GTSNPN, SVGIG (reference sequence). After removal of 1 base from V and 3 bases from J, the junction contained 3 bases not matched to a gene. CDR3 residues: CAWSDRGYKNIQYF. The CDR3 coding sequence is TGTGCCTGGAGTGACAGGGGATACAAAAACATTCAGTACTTC.

This sequence joins TRBV5-1 and TRBJ2-1; possibly TRBD2 for D (6 bases). Trimming took off 0 bases at V and 3 bases at J, with 16 bases between the two ends. Germline CDR1 and CDR2: SGHRS and YFSETQ. The length of the CDR3 is 17 residues. This CDR3 is CASSLAIGLALYNEQFF. The CDR3 DNA reads as TGCGCCAGCAGCTTGGCGATAGGCCTAGCGCTCTACAATGAGCAGTTCTTC.

V gene TRBV3-1 (or the pseudogene TRBV3-2) combines with J gene TRBJ2-2, with D perhaps matching TRBD1 (6 bases). Between the trimmed V and J ends, which lost 2 bases and 6 bases, there was a span of 16 bases. CDR1 is LGHDT, CDR2 YNNKEL, per germline (reference sequence). The CDR3 covers 16 residues. CDR3 coding DNA: TGTGCCAGCAGCCAACCTCGACAGGTCGGGGCCGGGGAGCTGTTTTTT. Translated: CASSQPRQVGAGELFF.

The V gene is TRBV7-8, the J gene TRBJ1-1, with D possibly TRBD1 on 5 matching bases. V lost 7 bases and J 1 base, leaving 22 bases between the germline ends. Germline V gene sequence: CDR1 SGHVS, CDR2 FQNEAQ. The CDR3 sequence is 17 residues long. CDR3 region: CASTERREGRGNTEAFF. The CDR3 DNA sequence: TGTGCCAGCACCGAGAGGAGGGAGGGAAGGGGGAACACTGAAGCTTTCTTT.

The chain employs TRBV11-2 and TRBJ2-1, with D possibly being TRBD1 (5 bases). The germline CDR1 and CDR2 sequences are SGHAT and FQNNGV. There are 15 residues in the CDR3. V lost 5 bases and J 2 bases, leaving 13 bases between the germline ends. CDR3 sequence: CASSALGATYNEQFF. The CDR3 DNA reads as TGTGCCAGCAGCGCCCTTGGGGCTACCTACAATGAGCAGTTCTTC. Looking up the rest from reference TRBV11-2 and TRBJ2-1 gives the full variable domain: EAGVAQSPRYKIIEKRQSVAFWCNPISGHATLYWYQQILGQGPKLLIQFQNNGVVDDSQLPKDRFSAERLKGVDSTLKIQPAKLEDSAVYLCASSALGATYNEQFFGPGTRLTVL.

J is TRBJ2-7 and V is TRBV5-6; possibly TRBD1 for D (5 bases). V shed 0 bases and J shed 0 bases, with 10 bases lying between them. Germline V CDR1 and CDR2: SGHDT, YYEEEE. The CDR3 covers 15 residues. The CDR3 loop is CASSLGGGSSYEQYF. CDR3 nucleotides: TGTGCCAGCAGCTTGGGGGGCGGCAGCTCCTACGAGCAGTACTTC.

The rearrangement uses TRBV5-1 and TRBJ2-2; 8 bases match TRBD1. Germline-derived CDR1 and CDR2 are SGHRS and YFSETQ. This CDR3 is built from 15 residues. V was clipped by 4 bases and J by 3 bases; unmatched bases: 5. Written as DNA, the CDR3 is TGCGCCAGCAGCCTAGACAGGGGTGACACCGGGGAGCTGTTTTTT. Its protein is CASSLDRGDTGELFF.

This clone appeared a few times. The chain couples TRBV3-1 (or the pseudogene TRBV3-2) to TRBJ2-7; D may be TRBD2 (5 bases). Trimming removed 5 bases at V and 4 bases at J, with 12 bases between. Per the germline V gene, CDR1 is LGHDT and CDR2 is YNNKEL (reference sequence). The CDR3 length is 13 residues. CDR3 amino acids: CASSSNPGYEQYF. The CDR3 DNA sequence: TGTGCCAGCAGCAGCAACCCGGGGTACGAGCAGTACTTC.

The chain recombines TRBV7-3 with TRBJ2-4; D is possibly TRBD2 (6 bases). The CDR3 loop spans 15 amino acids. Germline loops: CDR1 SGHTA, CDR2 FQGTGA. Trimming took off 5 bases at V and 7 bases at J, with 18 bases between the two ends. The CDR3 spells CASSAEGGKGNIQYF. Here the CDR3 DNA reads TGTGCCAGCAGCGCCGAAGGCGGGAAGGGTAACATTCAGTACTTC.

V and J are TRBV9 and TRBJ2-6; TRBD1 is a possible D gene (5 bases). Trimming took off 4 bases at V and 0 bases at J, with 8 bases between the two ends. The CDR3 runs 15 residues. Germline CDR1 and CDR2: SGDLS and YYNGEE. CDR3 in amino acids: CASSTRDSGANVLTF. CDR3 bases: TGTGCCAGCAGCACCAGGGACTCTGGGGCCAACGTCCTGACTTTC.

The rearrangement joins TRBV11-3 to TRBJ2-5; 14 nucleotides line up with TRBD2. Germline V lookup: CDR1 SGHNT, CDR2 YENEEA. CDR3 size: 20 residues. J was trimmed by 3 bases and V by 0 bases; bases with no gene match: 12. The CDR3 DNA reads as TGTGCCAGCAGCTTAGATAGCACCGGGAGGACTAGCGGGGGGAAAGAGACCCAGTACTTC. It yields the protein CASSLDSTGRTSGGKETQYF.

The V call is TRBV11-2, the J call TRBJ1-1; unclear D gene. The CDR3 has 14 amino acids. The germline V gene encodes CDR1 SGHAT and CDR2 FQNNGV. V was cut by 6 bases and J by 1 base, with 12 bases left in between. The CDR3 loop is CASSQRAENTEAFF. Here the CDR3 DNA reads TGTGCCAGCAGTCAGAGGGCCGAGAACACTGAAGCTTTCTTT.

The chain links TRBV25-1 to TRBJ1-5; D is ambiguous. This CDR3 is 17 amino acids long. The V gene lost 3 bases and the J gene lost 0 bases, with 15 bases spanning the gap. CDR1 is MGHDK, CDR2 SYGVNS, per germline. Here the CDR3 reads CASSDSISDYSNQPQHF. CDR3 in DNA: TGTGCCAGCAGTGATTCTATCTCCGATTATAGCAATCAGCCCCAGCATTTT.

The chain has TRBV4-1 and TRBJ2-5; TRBD2 matches at 7 bases. This CDR3 is built from 15 residues. Germline V gives CDR1 MGHRA, CDR2 YSYEKL. Trimming took 4 bases from V and 4 from J; bases not matched to a gene: 9. The CDR3 bases are TGCGCCAGCAGCCTAGAAAGCGGGGTGTCAGAGACCCAGTACTTC. Its translation: CASSLESGVSETQYF.

The chain has TRBV12-3 or TRBV12-4 and TRBJ2-7; a possible D gene is TRBD2 (5 bases). Trimming stripped 3 bases from V and 7 bases from J, with 13 bases between. This CDR3 region has 13 residues. The CDR3 loop is CASSFLRSGEQYF. CDR3 coding DNA: TGTGCCAGCAGTTTTCTTCGATCGGGGGAGCAGTACTTC.

This chain connects TRBV6-6 to TRBJ1-2, with D tentatively TRBD1 (5 bases). CDR1 is MNHNY, CDR2 SVGAGI, per germline (reference sequence). The CDR3 length is 11 residues. Deletions cut 7 bases from V and 8 bases from J, with 11 bases between. The CDR3 is CASNQGAGYTF. The CDR3 DNA is TGTGCCAGCAACCAGGGTGCGGGCTACACCTTC.

The V gene is TRBV13, the J gene TRBJ1-3, with D unresolved. CDR3 length: 15 amino acids. Germline CDR1 is PRHDT and CDR2 is FYEKMQ (reference sequence). Deletions cut 2 bases from V and 3 bases from J, with 11 bases between. The CDR3 nucleotides are TGTGCCAGCAGCTTACAGACTTTAGGTGGAAACACCATATATTTT. Protein: CASSLQTLGGNTIYF.

The chain employs TRBV6-5 and TRBJ1-4; D gene uncertain. V was clipped by 4 bases and J by 10 bases, with 13 bases between them. CDR1 and CDR2 (germline): MNHEY, SVGAGI. The CDR3 is 13 residues long. CDR3 in amino acids: CASSSSTGGKLFF. As DNA, the CDR3 is TGTGCCAGCAGTTCATCGACGGGAGGAAAACTGTTTTTT.

This chain links TRBV9 with TRBJ1-2; 8 bases match TRBD1. The trim removed 4 bases at V and 0 bases at J, leaving 5 bases unmatched. The V gene's germline CDR1 is SGDLS and CDR2 YYNGEE. The CDR3 contains 15 residues. The CDR3 reads CASSPKTGANYGYTF. The DNA for the CDR3 is TGTGCCAGCAGCCCAAAGACAGGGGCTAACTATGGCTACACCTTC.

The chain is built from TRBV18 and TRBJ1-4, with 7 bases matching TRBD1. After removal of 1 base from V and 3 bases from J, the junction contained 2 bases not matched to a gene. CDR1 KGHSH and CDR2 LQKENI come from the germline V gene. The CDR3 has 15 amino acids. CDR3 protein: CASSPRTGSNEKLFF. CDR3 DNA: TGTGCCAGCTCACCACGGACAGGTTCTAATGAAAAACTGTTTTTT.

The chain combines TRBV3-1 (or the pseudogene TRBV3-2) with TRBJ1-6; unclear D gene. Germline assignment: CDR1 LGHDT and CDR2 YNNKEL (reference sequence). The CDR3 runs to 12 residues. Trimming cost V 2 bases and J 10 bases, with 6 bases left between them. CDR3 nucleotide sequence: TGTGCCAGCAGCCAACAGCGGTCACCCCTCCACTTT. This translates into CASSQQRSPLHF.

This clone showed up just a few times. The rearrangement uses TRBV7-2 and TRBJ1-2, with TRBD1 matching over 8 bases. The ends lost 0 bases at V and 7 bases at J; junction bases unmatched: 4. CDR3 length: 14 residues. In germline, CDR1 is SGHTA, CDR2 FQGNSA. CDR3 sequence: CASSLAQGAGGYTF. The CDR3 DNA follows: TGTGCCAGCAGCTTAGCCCAGGGGGCCGGTGGCTACACCTTC. The variable domain in full, with the rest retrieved from reference TRBV7-2 and TRBJ1-2, is GAGVSQSPSNKVTEKGKDVELRCDPISGHTALYWYRQSLGQGLEFLIYFQGNSAPDKSGLPSDRFSAERTGGSVSTLTIQRTQQEDSAVYLCASSLAQGAGGYTFGSGTRLTVV.

The chain uses TRBV13 and TRBJ2-3; TRBD1 matches at 9 bases. This CDR3 is 16 amino acids long. Trimming cost V 5 bases and J 2 bases; bases outside gene matches: 8. Per the germline V gene, CDR1 is PRHDT and CDR2 is FYEKMQ (reference sequence). CDR3 bases: TGTGCCAGCAGCGTCCTCAGGACAGGGGACACAGATACGCAGTATTTT. It translates to CASSVLRTGDTDTQYF.